These 14 T cell receptor beta chains were sequenced from one sample in a study of T cell responses to AZD1222 COVID-19 vaccine. Clones were sequenced by immunoSEQ multiplex PCR, and TCRdb holds only the in-frame ones, with some missing. The data contain approximately 160,000 clones, 90% to 95% of them singletons. The sequencing here drew on peripheral blood, taken on day 0 of AZD1222 vaccination. Receptor source: an adult in good health.

The chain carries TRBV19 and TRBJ1-5; tentatively, D is TRBD1 (5 bases). Germline V gene lookup returns CDR1 LNHDA and CDR2 SQIVND (reference sequence). Trimming pared 5 bases from V and 0 bases from J, leaving 14 bases between. The CDR3 runs to 16 residues. DNA for the CDR3: TGTGCCAGTAGTCGCCAGGGTGGGAATAGCAATCAGCCCCAGCATTTT. This encodes CASSRQGGNSNQPQHF.

The chain has TRBV28 and TRBJ1-5; a possible D gene is TRBD1 (6 bases). Between the trimmed V and J ends, which lost 4 bases and 1 base, there was a span of 11 bases. This CDR3 has 15 residues. Germline loops: CDR1 MDHEN, CDR2 SYDVKM. As DNA, the CDR3 is TGTGCCAGCAGTTGGACAGACCCAAGCAATCAGCCCCAGCATTTT. The encoded protein is CASSWTDPSNQPQHF.

This rearrangement joins TRBV5-6 to TRBJ2-7; 9 bases fit TRBD1. Unmatched junction bases numbered 10, after V lost 6 bases and J lost 6 bases. CDR1 and CDR2 (germline): SGHDT, YYEEEE. This CDR3 spans 14 amino acids. Written as DNA, the CDR3 is TGTGCCAGCACCTCAATGACAGGGGGTTTCGAGCAGTACTTC. This encodes CASTSMTGGFEQYF. The full variable domain, its missing parts supplied by reference TRBV5-6 and TRBJ2-7, is DAGVTQSPTHLIKTRGQQVTLRCSPKSGHDTVSWYQQALGQGPQFIFQYYEEEERQRGNFPDRFSGHQFPNYSSELNVNALLLGDSALYLCASTSMTGGFEQYFGPGTRLTVT.

This clone showed up just once. The chain carries TRBV29-1 and TRBJ1-2, with 7 bases matching TRBD1. Germline CDR1 SQVTM, CDR2 ANQGSEA. V was clipped by 7 bases and J by 7 bases; unmatched bases: 9. The CDR3 spans 12 residues. The DNA of the CDR3 is TGCAGCGGCCTTACAGGGGAAAGTGGCTACACCTTC. Its translation: CSGLTGESGYTF.

The chain links TRBV11-1 to TRBJ1-6; 7 nucleotides agree with TRBD1. This CDR3 spans 15 amino acids. Germline V gene data show CDR1 as SGHAT and CDR2 as FQDESV (reference sequence). The V gene end was trimmed by 5 bases and the J gene end by 7 bases; junction bases not matched to a gene: 8. The DNA of the CDR3 is TGTGCCAGCAGCGCCACAGGGGCGCTGAATTCACCCCTCCACTTT. The encoded protein is CASSATGALNSPLHF.

The J gene is TRBJ1-2, the V gene TRBV19; D may be TRBD1 (5 bases). This CDR3 contains 14 residues. CDR1 and CDR2 from the germline V gene are LNHDA and SQIVND (reference sequence). V was clipped by 4 bases and J by 7 bases, with 16 bases between them. The CDR3 here is CASSTRRGSVGYTF. Written as DNA, the CDR3 is TGTGCCAGTAGTACCCGACGGGGCTCCGTTGGCTACACCTTC.

The rearrangement uses TRBV18 and TRBJ1-4; D possibly corresponds to TRBD1 (5 bases). The germline V and J ends were trimmed by 0 bases and 8 bases, with 19 bases remaining between them. CDR1 and CDR2 from the germline V gene are KGHSH and LQKENI. The CDR3 runs 17 residues. CDR3 region: CASSPPIGDGWSEKLFF. In nucleotides, the CDR3 is TGTGCCAGCTCACCACCAATAGGGGACGGGTGGAGCGAAAAACTGTTTTTT.

The chain has TRBV2 and TRBJ1-6; D is perhaps TRBD1 (5 bases). In germline, CDR1 is SNHLY, CDR2 FYNNEI. This CDR3 has 14 residues. V was pared by 11 bases and J by 7 bases, with 18 bases between. The CDR3 loop reads CAGRSRGLNSPLHF. CDR3 DNA sequence: TGTGCCGGGAGGTCGCGGGGGTTGAATTCACCCCTCCACTTT.

The chain couples TRBV9 to TRBJ2-6; D is possibly TRBD1 (6 bases). Germline loops: CDR1 SGDLS, CDR2 YYNGEE. The ends were cut back, 4 bases at V and 0 bases at J, with 17 bases in the middle. This CDR3 contains 18 residues. DNA for the CDR3: TGTGCCAGCAGCCTAGAACAGGGTAGGGACTCTGGGGCCAACGTCCTGACTTTC. Encoded protein: CASSLEQGRDSGANVLTF.

The V call is TRBV7-6, the J call TRBJ1-1; D remains ambiguous. V shed 1 base and J shed 4 bases, with 7 bases lying between them. The CDR3 consists of 13 residues. CDR1 and CDR2 from the germline V gene are SGHVS and FNYEAQ. CDR3 protein: CASSLGKLTEAFF. The CDR3 nucleotides read TGTGCCAGCAGCTTAGGGAAACTCACTGAAGCTTTCTTT.

This chain uses TRBV19 with TRBJ1-2; possibly TRBD1 for D (6 bases). V was clipped by 1 base and J by 2 bases, with 14 bases between them. This CDR3 is 16 amino acids long. In germline, CDR1 is LNHDA, CDR2 SQIVND (reference sequence). CDR3 DNA sequence: TGTGCCAGTAGTATAGGGACAGTGGAGACCAACTATGGCTACACCTTC. Encoded protein: CASSIGTVETNYGYTF.

V and J are TRBV15 and TRBJ1-4; D gene uncertain. Germline lookup yields CDR1 LNHNV and CDR2 YYDKDF (reference sequence). Trimming shortened V by 2 bases and J by 12 bases, and 10 bases separated the two germline ends. The CDR3 runs 12 residues. The DNA of the CDR3 is TGTGCCACCAGCAGACTAAGACATCAACTGTTTTTT. Encoded protein: CATSRLRHQLFF.

The chain carries TRBV19 and TRBJ2-7; no clear D. The length of the CDR3 is 16 residues. V was clipped by 5 bases and J by 4 bases, with 21 bases between them. Germline CDR1 is LNHDA and CDR2 is SQIVND (reference sequence). The CDR3 spells CASSPQGQEAIYEQYF. DNA of the CDR3: TGTGCCAGTAGTCCCCAAGGCCAAGAGGCTATATACGAGCAGTACTTC.

The chain recombines TRBV10-3 with TRBJ1-3; weak D call: TRBD1 (5 bases). V dropped 7 bases and J dropped 2 bases, with 12 bases sitting between them. The CDR3 covers 14 residues. Germline lookup yields CDR1 ENHRY and CDR2 SYGVKD. The CDR3 reads CAINGGSAGNTIYF. The CDR3 bases are TGTGCCATCAATGGGGGTAGCGCTGGAAACACCATATATTTT.